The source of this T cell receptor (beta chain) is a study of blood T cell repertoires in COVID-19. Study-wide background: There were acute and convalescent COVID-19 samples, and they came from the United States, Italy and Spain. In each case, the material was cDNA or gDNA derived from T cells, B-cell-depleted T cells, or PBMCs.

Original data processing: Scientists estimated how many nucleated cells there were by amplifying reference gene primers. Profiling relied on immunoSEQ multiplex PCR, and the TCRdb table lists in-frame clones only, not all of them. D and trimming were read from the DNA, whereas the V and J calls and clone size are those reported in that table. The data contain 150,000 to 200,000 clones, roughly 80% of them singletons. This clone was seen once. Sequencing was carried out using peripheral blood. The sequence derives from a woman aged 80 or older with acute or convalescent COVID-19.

The CDR3 loop reads CASSLMAGGYYEQFF. DNA for the CDR3: TGTGCCAGCAGCTTGATGGCGGGGGGGTACTATGAGCAGTTCTTC. V is TRBV5-5 and J is TRBJ2-1, with 9 bases that match TRBD2. Germline assignment: CDR1 SGHKS and CDR2 YYEKEE (reference sequence). This CDR3 region has 15 residues. V trimming: 1 base; J trimming: 8 bases; junction bases outside the gene matches: 7.